The 12 T cell receptor beta chains reported below all come from one sample, sequenced in a study of CD4+ T cells in melanoma. Produced via immunoSEQ multiplex PCR; TCRdb's table is partial and in-frame only. The sample has about 10,000 clones; around 70% are singletons. Material: cells from a culture (not recorded whether cultured in vitro). The receptors here all came from a human donor with melanoma.

The chain recombines TRBV15 with TRBJ1-2, with D uncertain. This CDR3 has 16 amino acids. The V gene lost 1 base and the J gene lost 8 bases, with 20 bases spanning the gap. Germline V gives CDR1 LNHNV, CDR2 YYDKDF (reference sequence). In nucleotides, the CDR3 is TGTGCCACCAGCAGAGGTGGTGCAGAGGGAGGACGGGGCTACACCTTC. The encoded protein is CATSRGGAEGGRGYTF.

In its sample, this clone ranks as large. The chain joins TRBV9 to TRBJ1-6; 9 positions match TRBD1. The CDR3 sequence is 14 residues long. Germline V gene data show CDR1 as SGDLS and CDR2 as YYNGEE. The V segment lost 0 bases and the J segment 9 bases; nucleotides outside the gene matches: 1. The CDR3 protein is CASSVGTGASPLHF. CDR3 in DNA: TGTGCCAGCAGCGTAGGGACAGGGGCTTCACCCCTCCACTTT.

This chain joins TRBV6-5 and TRBJ2-1; perhaps D is TRBD1 or TRBD2 (5 bases each). Trimming removed 6 bases at V and 10 bases at J, with 13 bases between. The CDR3 length is 12 residues. Germline CDR1 is MNHEY and CDR2 is SVGAGI. The chain's CDR3 is CASRLPGREQFF. CDR3 nucleotide sequence: TGTGCCAGCAGGCTACCGGGACGGGAGCAGTTCTTC.

The gene calls are TRBV4-2 and TRBJ1-4, with D maybe TRBD1 (6 bases). This CDR3 has 15 residues. Germline lookup yields CDR1 LGHNA and CDR2 YNFKEQ. V dropped 7 bases and J dropped 6 bases, with 18 bases sitting between them. CDR3 sequence (DNA): TGTGCCAGCACCCACCGACAGGCCGAGGATGAAAAACTGTTTTTT. Its translation: CASTHRQAEDEKLFF.

This chain connects TRBV5-8 to TRBJ2-3, with D tentatively TRBD1 (5 bases). V lost 4 bases and J lost 3, with 21 bases in between. Germline assignment: CDR1 SGHTS and CDR2 YDEGEE. The CDR3 spans 17 residues. Here the CDR3 DNA reads TGTGCCAGCAGCCTTAAGACATCCCCAGGGTATACAGATACGCAGTATTTT. This translates into CASSLKTSPGYTDTQYF.

The chain combines TRBV29-1 with TRBJ2-2, with D perhaps matching TRBD1 (5 bases). The CDR3 covers 15 residues. The V gene lost 6 bases and the J gene lost 4 bases, with 18 bases spanning the gap. The V gene's germline CDR1 is SQVTM and CDR2 ANQGSEA. The CDR3 nucleotides read TGCAGCGTAGCTAAGGGGAAGGCGGTCACCGGGGAGCTGTTTTTT. Translating it yields CSVAKGKAVTGELFF.

The chain joins TRBV5-1 to TRBJ1-2; 9 bases align to TRBD1. Trimming at V came to 4 bases and at J to 7 bases, leaving 8 bases not matched to a gene. The germline V gene encodes CDR1 SGHRS and CDR2 YFSETQ. The CDR3 consists of 14 residues. DNA for the CDR3: TGCGCCAGCAGCCTCGGGGACAGGGCTGGTGGCTACACCTTC. This sequence encodes CASSLGDRAGGYTF.

The chain recombines TRBV3-1 (or the pseudogene TRBV3-2) with TRBJ1-1; TRBD1 might be the D (6 bases). The CDR3 length is 15 residues. V was pared by 6 bases and J by 3 bases, with 17 bases between. The germline V gene encodes CDR1 LGHDT and CDR2 YNNKEL (reference sequence). CDR3 nucleotide sequence: TGTGCCAGCAGATTAACGGGGGCCCGGTACACTGAAGCTTTCTTT. Its translation: CASRLTGARYTEAFF.

The chain joins TRBV6-1 to TRBJ2-2; D not resolved. The CDR3 length is 15 residues. In germline, CDR1 is MNHNS, CDR2 SASEGT. The V gene lost 1 base and the J gene lost 0 bases, with 6 bases spanning the gap. The CDR3 spells CASSEGSANTGELFF. The CDR3, as DNA: TGTGCCAGCAGTGAAGGGTCCGCGAACACCGGGGAGCTGTTTTTT.

V usage is TRBV20-1 and J usage is TRBJ1-3; unclear D gene. The V and J ends lost 3 bases and 0 bases respectively, with 9 bases between them. CDR1 and CDR2 (germline): DFQATT, SNEGSKA (reference sequence). The CDR3 covers 14 residues. CDR3 amino acids: CSASFSSSGNTIYF. Written as DNA, the CDR3 is TGCAGTGCTAGTTTTTCCAGCTCTGGAAACACCATATATTTT.

The CDR3 DNA reads as TGCGCCAGCAGCTTGGTGTCAGGGTACGAGCAGTACTTC. It encodes CASSLVSGYEQYF. The genes are TRBV5-1 and TRBJ2-7, with a possible D match to TRBD1 (5 bases). Trimming cost V 0 bases and J 4 bases, with 8 bases left between them. This CDR3 has 13 amino acids. Germline-derived CDR1 and CDR2 are SGHRS and YFSETQ.

The rearrangement uses TRBV6-5 and TRBJ2-1, with 9 bases that match TRBD2. Trimming took 2 bases from V and 5 from J; bases not matched to a gene: 4. Germline V gene data show CDR1 as MNHEY and CDR2 as SVGAGI. There are 15 residues in the CDR3. CDR3 DNA sequence: TGTGCCAGCAGTTACCAGCGGGGGGCGCACAATGAGCAGTTCTTC. Amino acid sequence: CASSYQRGAHNEQFF.